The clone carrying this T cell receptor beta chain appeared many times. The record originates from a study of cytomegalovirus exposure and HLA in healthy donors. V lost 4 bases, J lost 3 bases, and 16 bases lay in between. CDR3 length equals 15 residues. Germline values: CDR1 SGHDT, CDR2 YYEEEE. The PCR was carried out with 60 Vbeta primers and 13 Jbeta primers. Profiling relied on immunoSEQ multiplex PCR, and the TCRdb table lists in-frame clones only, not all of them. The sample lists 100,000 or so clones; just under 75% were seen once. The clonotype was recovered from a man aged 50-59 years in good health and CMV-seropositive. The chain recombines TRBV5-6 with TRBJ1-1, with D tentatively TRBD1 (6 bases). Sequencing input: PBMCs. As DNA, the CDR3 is TGTGCCAGCAGCGATCGACAGGTCGGGTACACTGAAGCTTTCTTT. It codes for CASSDRQVGYTEAFF.